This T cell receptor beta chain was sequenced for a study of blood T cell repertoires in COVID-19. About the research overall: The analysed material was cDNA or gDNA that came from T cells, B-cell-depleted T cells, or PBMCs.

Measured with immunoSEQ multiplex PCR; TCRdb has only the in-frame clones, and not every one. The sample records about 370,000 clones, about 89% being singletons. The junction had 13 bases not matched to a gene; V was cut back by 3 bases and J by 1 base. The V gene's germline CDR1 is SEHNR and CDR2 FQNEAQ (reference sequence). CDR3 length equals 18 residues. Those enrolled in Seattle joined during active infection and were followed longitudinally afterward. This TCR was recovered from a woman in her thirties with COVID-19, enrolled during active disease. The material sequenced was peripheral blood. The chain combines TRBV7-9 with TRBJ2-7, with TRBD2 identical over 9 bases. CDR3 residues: CASSFYGQAGGLSYEQYF. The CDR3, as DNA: TGTGCCAGCAGCTTTTATGGCCAGGCGGGAGGGCTTTCCTACGAGCAGTACTTC.